This T cell receptor (beta chain) was identified in a study of T cell responses to AZD1222 COVID-19 vaccine. Details on this clone: The same CDR3 also results from other DNA sequences found in this sample.

Per the germline V gene, CDR1 is LGHDT and CDR2 is YNNKEL (reference sequence). The CDR3 is 14 residues long. Trimming removed 2 bases from V and 4 bases from J; junction bases left unmatched: 2. Assay used: immunoSEQ multiplex PCR; TCRdb lists only in-frame clones, some missing. The data contain under 150,000 clones, roughly 93% of them seen just once; the ten biggest clones take up 1.9%. The receptor comes from an adult who received the AZD1222 COVID-19 vaccine. Sequencing used peripheral blood, obtained 28 days after the second AZD1222 dose. The chain is built from TRBV3-1 (or the pseudogene TRBV3-2) and TRBJ1-1, with 9 bases that match TRBD1. In nucleotides, the CDR3 is TGTGCCAGCAGCCAACTGACAGGGGGCACTGAAGCTTTCTTT. This codes for CASSQLTGGTEAFF.